This T cell receptor beta chain was captured in a study of CD8 T cells in Susac syndrome. Study outcomes and limitations: The CD4+ T cell repertoires in Susac syndrome were not clonally expanded.

CDR3 length: 13 residues. The V end was cut by 4 bases, the J end by 0 bases, with 8 bases between. CDR1 and CDR2 from the germline V gene are DFQATT and SNEGSKA (reference sequence). The RNA input was roughly 0.45 to 1 ug, and it was reverse transcribed with random hexamers. TCRdb redid the calling of the immunoSEQ multiplex PCR reads with MiXCR, one entry per CDR3 protein. The sample has approximately 190,000 distinct CDR3 sequences, 75% to 95% seen once. The sample holds one count of this clonotype. Its antigen is currently unknown. TEMRA cells were enriched by FACS, while CD8+ and CD4+ T cells were obtained through a negative isolation that was performed magnetically.

Sequencing input: CD4+ T cells from PBMCs. V and J are TRBV20-1 and TRBJ2-3; D gene unclear. This receptor was obtained from a human donor with Susac syndrome. This CDR3 is CSANPRSTDTQYF. The CDR3 DNA sequence: TGCAGTGCTAACCCCCGGAGCACAGATACGCAGTATTTT.